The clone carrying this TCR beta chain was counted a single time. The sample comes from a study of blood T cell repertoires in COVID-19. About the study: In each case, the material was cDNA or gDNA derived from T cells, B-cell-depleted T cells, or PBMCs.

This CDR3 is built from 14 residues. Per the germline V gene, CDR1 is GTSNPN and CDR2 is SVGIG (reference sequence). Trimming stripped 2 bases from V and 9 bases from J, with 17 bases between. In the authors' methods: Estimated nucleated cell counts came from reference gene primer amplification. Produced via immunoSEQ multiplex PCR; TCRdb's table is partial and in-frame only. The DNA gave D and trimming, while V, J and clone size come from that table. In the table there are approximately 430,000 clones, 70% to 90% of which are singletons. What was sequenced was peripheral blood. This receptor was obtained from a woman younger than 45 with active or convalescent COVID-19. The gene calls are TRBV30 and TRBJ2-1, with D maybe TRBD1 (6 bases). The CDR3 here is CAWSPASGVAEQFF. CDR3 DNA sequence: TGTGCCTGGAGTCCCGCCTCAGGGGTTGCTGAGCAGTTCTTC.